Each of the 10 T cell receptor beta chains below was sequenced from the same sample in a study of blood T cell repertoires in COVID-19. Measured with immunoSEQ multiplex PCR; TCRdb has only the in-frame clones, and not every one. The sample consists of nearly 200,000 clones, about 83% of them appearing once. Sequencing was performed on peripheral blood. The receptors come from a woman aged 70-85 years with active or convalescent COVID-19.

The chain employs TRBV3-1 (or the pseudogene TRBV3-2) and TRBJ1-1; D is uncertain. This CDR3 has 16 residues. Trimming took off 2 bases at V and 1 base at J, with 14 bases between the two ends. Germline V gene sequence: CDR1 LGHDT, CDR2 YNNKEL (reference sequence). CDR3 sequence: CASSQYDVTPNTEAFF. The CDR3, as DNA: TGTGCCAGCAGCCAATACGACGTGACACCGAACACTGAAGCTTTCTTT.

The chain combines TRBV28 with TRBJ1-1; the D is unclear. The V and J ends lost 0 bases and 1 base respectively, with 6 bases between them. This CDR3 is 14 amino acids long. In germline, CDR1 is MDHEN, CDR2 SYDVKM. CDR3 nucleotide sequence: TGTGCCAGCAGTTTATGGCAGGCGAACACTGAAGCTTTCTTT. It is translated as CASSLWQANTEAFF.

This clone has a single count. The J gene is TRBJ2-1, the V gene TRBV6-4; maybe TRBD1 (6 bases). CDR3 length: 14 residues. V lost 4 bases to trimming and J lost 0 bases, with 7 bases between them. The germline CDR1 and CDR2 sequences are MRHNA and SNTAGT. CDR3 residues: CASSADSSYNEQFF. The CDR3 DNA reads as TGTGCCAGCAGTGCGGACAGCTCCTACAATGAGCAGTTCTTC.

The chain employs TRBV7-9 and TRBJ2-5; 13 nucleotides align to TRBD2. V gave up 6 bases and J gave up 3 bases; unmatched junction bases: 7. Germline V lookup: CDR1 SEHNR, CDR2 FQNEAQ (reference sequence). The CDR3 loop spans 16 amino acids. The CDR3 region has the DNA TGTGCCAGCAGTGTAACTAGCGGGAGGGAGAAAGAGACCCAGTACTTC. Protein sequence: CASSVTSGREKETQYF. The complete variable domain, with remaining parts taken from reference TRBV7-9 and TRBJ2-5, reads DTGVSQNPRHKITKRGQNVTFRCDPISEHNRLYWYRQTLGQGPEFLTYFQNEAQLEKSRLLSDRFSAERPKGSFSTLEIQRTEQGDSAMYLCASSVTSGREKETQYFGPGTRLLVL.

This clone came up many times. V usage is TRBV19 and J usage is TRBJ1-4; a possible D gene is TRBD1 (6 bases). This CDR3 is 19 amino acids long. V was trimmed by 7 bases and J by 0 bases, leaving 24 bases between them. CDR1 LNHDA and CDR2 SQIVND come from the germline V gene (reference sequence). The CDR3 is CASTANPIQGYPTNEKLFF. The CDR3 bases are TGTGCCAGTACCGCAAACCCAATACAGGGTTACCCAACTAATGAAAAACTGTTTTTT.

A note on this clone: The sample holds other DNA sequences that translate to the same CDR3. The V call is TRBV6-5, the J call TRBJ2-7; 10 bases align to TRBD2. The CDR3 spans 14 residues. CDR1 MNHEY and CDR2 SVGAGI come from the germline V gene. J lost 4 bases, V lost 0 bases, and 0 bases had no gene match. The CDR3: CASSYSAGGYEQYF. The DNA for the CDR3 is TGTGCCAGCAGTTACTCAGCGGGAGGGTACGAGCAGTACTTC.

The rearrangement joins TRBV7-2 to TRBJ2-7; 11 nucleotides align to TRBD2. V was clipped by 1 base and J by 2 bases; unmatched bases: 4. Germline V gene data show CDR1 as SGHTA and CDR2 as FQGNSA. The CDR3 contains 16 residues. The DNA of the CDR3 is TGTGCCAGCAGCTTAGAAATGGGACTAGCGGCCTACGAGCAGTACTTC. This gives the protein CASSLEMGLAAYEQYF.

The chain couples TRBV4-2 to TRBJ2-1; D gene unclear. The V gene's germline CDR1 is LGHNA and CDR2 YNFKEQ. V shed 0 bases and J shed 11 bases, with 11 bases lying between them. The CDR3 length is 13 residues. In DNA, the CDR3 is TGTGCCAGCAGCCAAGAAGAGAAAAAGAAGCAGTTCTTC. Encoded protein: CASSQEEKKKQFF.

J is TRBJ2-5 and V is TRBV5-1; D perhaps matches TRBD1 (6 bases). V shed 2 bases and J shed 0 bases, with 14 bases lying between them. The CDR3 extends over 16 amino acids. The germline V gene has CDR1 SGHRS and CDR2 YFSETQ. This chain's CDR3 is CASSFPTGTNQETQYF. CDR3 nucleotide sequence: TGCGCCAGCAGCTTCCCTACAGGGACAAACCAAGAGACCCAGTACTTC. Supplemented by reference TRBV5-1 and TRBJ2-5, the full variable domain reads KAGVTQTPRYLIKTRGQQVTLSCSPISGHRSVSWYQQTPGQGLQFLFEYFSETQRNKGNFPGRFSGRQFSNSRSEMNVSTLELGDSALYLCASSFPTGTNQETQYFGPGTRLLVL.

V is TRBV7-9 and J is TRBJ2-1; unclear D gene. CDR1 and CDR2 from the germline V gene are SEHNR and FQNEAQ (reference sequence). Trimming cost V 11 bases and J 0 bases, with 11 bases left between them. The CDR3 contains 13 residues. The CDR3 protein is CAAPNSSYNEQFF. CDR3 DNA sequence: TGTGCCGCGCCGAACAGCTCCTACAATGAGCAGTTCTTC.